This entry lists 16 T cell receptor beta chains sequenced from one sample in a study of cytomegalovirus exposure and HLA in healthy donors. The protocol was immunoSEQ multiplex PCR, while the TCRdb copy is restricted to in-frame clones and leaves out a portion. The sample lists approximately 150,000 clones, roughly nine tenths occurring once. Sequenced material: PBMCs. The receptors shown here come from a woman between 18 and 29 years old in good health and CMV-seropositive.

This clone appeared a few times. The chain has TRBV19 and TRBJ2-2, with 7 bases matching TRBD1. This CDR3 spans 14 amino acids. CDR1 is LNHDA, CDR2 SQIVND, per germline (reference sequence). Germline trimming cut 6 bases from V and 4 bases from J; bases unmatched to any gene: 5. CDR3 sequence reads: CASRNRGSTGELFF. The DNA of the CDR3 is TGTGCCAGTAGGAACAGGGGCAGCACCGGGGAGCTGTTTTTT.

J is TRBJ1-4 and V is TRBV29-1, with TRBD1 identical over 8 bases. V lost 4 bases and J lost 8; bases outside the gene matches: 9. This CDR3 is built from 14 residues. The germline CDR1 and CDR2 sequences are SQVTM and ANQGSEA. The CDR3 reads CSVVQGAGREKLFF. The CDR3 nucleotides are TGCAGCGTTGTGCAGGGGGCTGGGCGGGAAAAACTGTTTTTT.

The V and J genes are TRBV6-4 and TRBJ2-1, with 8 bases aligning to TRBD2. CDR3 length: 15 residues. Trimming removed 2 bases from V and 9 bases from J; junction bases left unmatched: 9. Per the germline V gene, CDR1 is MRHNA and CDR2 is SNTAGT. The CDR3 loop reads CASSDEAGEMGEQFF. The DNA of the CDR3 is TGTGCCAGCAGTGACGAAGCGGGAGAGATGGGTGAGCAGTTCTTC.

CDR3 sequence reads: CAWRAPAKGEQYF. CDR3 in DNA: TGTGCCTGGAGGGCCCCAGCTAAGGGGGAGCAGTACTTC. This sequence joins TRBV30 and TRBJ2-7, with a possible D match to TRBD1 (5 bases). Germline V lookup: CDR1 GTSNPN, CDR2 SVGIG (reference sequence). The length of the CDR3 is 13 residues. The germline V and J ends were trimmed by 3 bases and 7 bases, with 16 bases remaining between them. The entire variable domain, with the rest obtained from reference TRBV30 and TRBJ2-7, is as follows: SQTIHQWPATLVQPVGSPLSLECTVEGTSNPNLYWYRQAAGRGLQLLFYSVGIGQISSEVPQNLSASRPQDRQFILSSKKLLLSDSGFYLCAWRAPAKGEQYFGPGTRLTVT.

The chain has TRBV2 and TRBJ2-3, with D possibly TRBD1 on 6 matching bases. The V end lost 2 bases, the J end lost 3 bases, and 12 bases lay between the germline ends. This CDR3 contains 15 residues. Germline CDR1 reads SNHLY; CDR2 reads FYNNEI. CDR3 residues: CASSEMWGRTDTQYF. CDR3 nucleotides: TGTGCCAGCAGTGAAATGTGGGGGCGGACAGATACGCAGTATTTT.

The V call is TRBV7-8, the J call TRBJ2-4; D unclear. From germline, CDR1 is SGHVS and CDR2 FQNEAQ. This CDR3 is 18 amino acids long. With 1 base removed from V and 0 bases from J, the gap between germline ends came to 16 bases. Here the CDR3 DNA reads TGTGCCAGCAGCTTAGTTGGGCAAAGTATTGGAGCCAAAAACATTCAGTACTTC. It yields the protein CASSLVGQSIGAKNIQYF.

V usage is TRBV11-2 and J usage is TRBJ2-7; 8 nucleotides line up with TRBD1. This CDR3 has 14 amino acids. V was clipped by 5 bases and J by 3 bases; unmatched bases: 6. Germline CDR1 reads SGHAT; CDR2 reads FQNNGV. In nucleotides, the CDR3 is TGTGCCAGCAGCCGACAGGGGTCCCACTACGAGCAGTACTTC. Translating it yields CASSRQGSHYEQYF.

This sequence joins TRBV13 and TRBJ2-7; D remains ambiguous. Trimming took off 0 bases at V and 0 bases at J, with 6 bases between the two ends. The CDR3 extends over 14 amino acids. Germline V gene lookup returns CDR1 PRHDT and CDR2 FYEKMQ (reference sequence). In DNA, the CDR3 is TGTGCCAGCAGCTTAGGCTTTAGCTCCTACGAGCAGTACTTC. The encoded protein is CASSLGFSSYEQYF.

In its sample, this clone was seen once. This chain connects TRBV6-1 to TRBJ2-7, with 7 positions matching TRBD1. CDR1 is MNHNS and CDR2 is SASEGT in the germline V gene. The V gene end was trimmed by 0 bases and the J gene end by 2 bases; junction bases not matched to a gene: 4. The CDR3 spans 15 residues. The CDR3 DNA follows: TGTGCCAGCAGTGAAGCTGAGGGGGCCCCCTACGAGCAGTACTTC. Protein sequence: CASSEAEGAPYEQYF.

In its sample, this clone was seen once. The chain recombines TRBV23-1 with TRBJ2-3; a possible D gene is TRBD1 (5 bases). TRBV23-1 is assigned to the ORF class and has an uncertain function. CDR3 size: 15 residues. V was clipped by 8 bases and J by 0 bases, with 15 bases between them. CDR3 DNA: TGCGCCAGCCGGACGGACACGTCTAGCACAGATACGCAGTATTTT. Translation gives CASRTDTSSTDTQYF.

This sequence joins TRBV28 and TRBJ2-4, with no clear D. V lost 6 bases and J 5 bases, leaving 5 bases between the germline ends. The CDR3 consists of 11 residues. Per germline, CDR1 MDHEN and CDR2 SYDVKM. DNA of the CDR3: TGTGCCAGCAGGGCTGAAAACATTCAGTACTTC. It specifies CASRAENIQYF.

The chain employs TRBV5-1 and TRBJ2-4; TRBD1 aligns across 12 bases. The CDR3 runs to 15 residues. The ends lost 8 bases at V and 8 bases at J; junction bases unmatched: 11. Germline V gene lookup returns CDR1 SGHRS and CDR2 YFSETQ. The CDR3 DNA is TGCGCCAGTCATATGGGGACAGGGGGCTCGGACATTCAGTACTTC. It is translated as CASHMGTGGSDIQYF.

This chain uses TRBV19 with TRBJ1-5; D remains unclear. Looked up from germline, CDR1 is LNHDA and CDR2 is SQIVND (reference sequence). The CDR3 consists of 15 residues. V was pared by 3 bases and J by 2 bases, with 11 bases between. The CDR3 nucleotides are TGTGCCAGTAGTATGTTTAGCACCGGCAATCAGCCCCAGCATTTT. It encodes CASSMFSTGNQPQHF.

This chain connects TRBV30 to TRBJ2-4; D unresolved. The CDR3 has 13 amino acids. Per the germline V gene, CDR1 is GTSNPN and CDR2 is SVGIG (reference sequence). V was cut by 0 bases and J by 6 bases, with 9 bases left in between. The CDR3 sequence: CAWSVRSGNIQYF. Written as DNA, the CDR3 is TGTGCCTGGAGTGTACGTTCGGGAAACATTCAGTACTTC.

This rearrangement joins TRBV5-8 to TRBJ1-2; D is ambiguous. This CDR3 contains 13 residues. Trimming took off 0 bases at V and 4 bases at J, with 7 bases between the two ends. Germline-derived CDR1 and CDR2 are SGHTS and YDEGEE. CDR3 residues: CASSLGLIYGYTF. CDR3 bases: TGTGCCAGCAGCTTGGGACTGATCTATGGCTACACCTTC.

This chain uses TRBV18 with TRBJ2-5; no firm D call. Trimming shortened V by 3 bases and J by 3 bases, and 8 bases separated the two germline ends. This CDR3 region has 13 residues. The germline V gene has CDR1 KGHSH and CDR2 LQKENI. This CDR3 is CASSPRQEETQYF. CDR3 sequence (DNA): TGTGCCAGCTCACCCCGACAAGAAGAGACCCAGTACTTC. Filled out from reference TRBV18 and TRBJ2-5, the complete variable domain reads NAGVMQNPRHLVRRRGQEARLRCSPMKGHSHVYWYRQLPEEGLKFMVYLQKENIIDESGMPKERFSAEFPKEGPSILRIQQVVRGDSAAYFCASSPRQEETQYFGPGTRLLVL.